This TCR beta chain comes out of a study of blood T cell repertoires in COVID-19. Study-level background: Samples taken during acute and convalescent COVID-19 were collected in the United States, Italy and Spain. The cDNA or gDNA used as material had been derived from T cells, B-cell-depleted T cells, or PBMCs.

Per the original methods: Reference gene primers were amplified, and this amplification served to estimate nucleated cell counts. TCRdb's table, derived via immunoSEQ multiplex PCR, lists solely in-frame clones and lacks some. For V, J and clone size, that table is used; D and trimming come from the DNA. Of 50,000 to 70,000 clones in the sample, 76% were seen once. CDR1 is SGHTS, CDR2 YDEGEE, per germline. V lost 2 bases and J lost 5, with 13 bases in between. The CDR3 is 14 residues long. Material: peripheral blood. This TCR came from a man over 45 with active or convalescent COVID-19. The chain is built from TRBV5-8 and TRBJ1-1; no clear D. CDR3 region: CASSFGPPRTEAFF. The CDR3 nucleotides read TGTGCCAGCAGCTTTGGTCCGCCCAGGACTGAAGCTTTCTTT. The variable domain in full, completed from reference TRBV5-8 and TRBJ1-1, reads EAGVTQSPTHLIKTRGQQATLRCSPISGHTSVYWYQQALGLGLQFLLWYDEGEERNRGNFPPRFSGRQFPNYSSELNVNALELEDSALYLCASSFGPPRTEAFFGQGTRLTVV.